This record concerns one TCR beta chain sequence. Its antigen is not known. This record comes from a study of CXCR3-negative and CXCR3-positive naive CD8 T cells. All TRB cDNA libraries came from 5' RACE performed with UMI labels. For each CDR3 protein, TCRdb gives one entry from its re-call of the 5' RACE reads, without DNA. This sample's table has approximately 41,000 distinct CDR3 sequences. Study observations and caveats: Cryopreserved cells showed partially decreased CXCR3 expression, and most assays used fresh PBMCs. Diversity ran similarly high across both naive subsets but far lower in memory CD8+ cells. Naive CXCR3-negative cells resembled naive CXCR3-positive cells in TRBV-TRBJ usage; memory cells differed.

The CDR3 runs to 12 residues. Germline V gene sequence: CDR1 SEHNR, CDR2 FQNEAQ (reference sequence). This chain connects TRBV7-9 to TRBJ2-1; checking the TCRdb D call of TRBD1 is not possible without DNA. The specimen sequenced was memory CD8+ T cells from blood. The TCR comes from a human donor in good health. Some clones in this sample may be carry-over from other donors' samples. The chain's CDR3 is CASSSTEGEQFF.